This T cell receptor beta chain was identified during a study of blood T cell repertoires in COVID-19. At the level of the study: Samples of COVID-19 (acute and convalescent) were obtained from the United States, Italy and Spain. The analysed material was cDNA or gDNA that came from T cells, B-cell-depleted T cells, or PBMCs.

As handled by the study authors: Amplified reference gene primers provided the basis for estimating nucleated cell counts. Method: immunoSEQ multiplex PCR; TCRdb's copy keeps in-frame clones and lacks some. The DNA was the basis for D and trimming; V, J and clone size are from that table. The data show about 210,000 clones, around 80% seen once. Germline V CDR1 and CDR2: MNHEY, SMNVEV (reference sequence). CDR3 length: 16 amino acids. V was cut by 0 bases and J by 9 bases, with 18 bases left in between. This clone was counted a single time. The TCR originated in a woman aged 40 to 49 with acute or convalescent COVID-19. The sample was peripheral blood. This chain uses TRBV27 with TRBJ2-1; D is possibly TRBD2 (6 bases). CDR3 DNA sequence: TGTGCCAGCAGTTTATCCCAAATGGGGACTGAGGGTGAGCAGTTCTTC. It translates to CASSLSQMGTEGEQFF.